Listed below are T cell receptor beta chains from one sample, sequenced in a study of blood T cell repertoires in COVID-19. Method: immunoSEQ multiplex PCR; TCRdb's copy keeps in-frame clones and lacks some. The profile shows tens of thousands of clones, 82% of them singletons. The material sequenced was peripheral blood. The receptors derive from a woman aged 60-75 years with acute or convalescent COVID-19. Each CDR3 is given without its conserved first and last residue.

length: 13
V: TRBV2
CDR3: ASSVQGLSNQPQH

length: 13
V: TRBV10-3
CDR3: AINDGNSYNSPLH

length: 15
V: TRBV5-1
CDR3: ASSLGLRGMTSYEQY

length: 12
V: TRBV19
CDR3: ASSGVAGGREQF

length: 15
V: TRBV5-1
CDR3: ASSLKTHTGGTEKLF

length: 12
V: TRBV9
CDR3: ASSGDREGTEAF

length: 13
V: TRBV5-1
CDR3: ASSIQGSGANVLT

length: 8
V: TRBV5-5
CDR3: ASSPREQY

length: 15
V: TRBV4-2
CDR3: ASSQVTTSGSTDTQY

length: 14
V: TRBV4-2
CDR3: ASSQDHGRAADTQY

length: 12
V: TRBV4-1
CDR3: ASSPQQYTYEQY

length: 10
V: TRBV3-1/TRBV3-2
CDR3: ASSQDRETQY

length: 15
V: TRBV18
CDR3: ASSPFGTGGLNSPLH

length: 12
V: TRBV2
CDR3: ASSVMSRDTEAF

length: 12
V: TRBV7-2
CDR3: ASSQRQGGETQY

length: 14
V: TRBV4-1
CDR3: ASSQGIQSVVRGYT

length: 9
V: TRBV30
CDR3: AWSGSYEQF

length: 12
V: TRBV27
CDR3: ASSARQGITEAF

length: 9
V: TRBV20-1
CDR3: SGGGPLGYT

length: 14
V: TRBV5-6
CDR3: ASSFLKAGVGDEQY

length: 14
V: TRBV16
CDR3: ASSRVSGTGSAGYT

length: 13
V: TRBV2
CDR3: ASRLTGQNNSPLH

length: 12
V: TRBV4-2
CDR3: ASSHRDTNTEAF

length: 11
V: TRBV2
CDR3: ASSETVNTEAF

length: 13
V: TRBV4-1
CDR3: ASSQDWGGIYGYT

length: 11
V: TRBV5-6
CDR3: ASSGVAGGAQF

length: 12
V: TRBV10-3
CDR3: AIRATGQNYGYT

length: 11
V: TRBV6-5
CDR3: ASRTARTGELF

length: 10
V: TRBV10-3
CDR3: AIRPPTGLAF

length: 11
V: TRBV6-5
CDR3: ASKGTGKYGYT

length: 13
V: TRBV19
CDR3: ASSFRDRDLTEAF

length: 12
V: TRBV6-2/TRBV6-3
CDR3: ASSLEQGDTEAF

length: 13
V: TRBV27
CDR3: ASSLSTANTGELF

length: 9
V: TRBV30
CDR3: AWSMYPTQY

length: 13
V: TRBV3-1/TRBV3-2
CDR3: ASSQVGQSTGKLF

length: 14
V: TRBV6-1
CDR3: ASSDLGLAGSYEQY

length: 15
V: TRBV4-2
CDR3: ASSQDLGGLVTGELF

length: 12
V: TRBV10-2
CDR3: ASKTGGQRETQY

length: 14
V: TRBV14
CDR3: ASSQSGRGGGYGYT

length: 12
V: TRBV6-5
CDR3: ASSPMRAKNIQY

length: 9
V: TRBV3-1/TRBV3-2
CDR3: ASSPGGGYT

length: 11
V: TRBV6-5
CDR3: ASLLTPNTEAF

length: 11
V: TRBV10-3
CDR3: AISPQTNYGYT

length: 13
V: TRBV7-9
CDR3: ASSPEGHRNEKLF

length: 11
V: TRBV2
CDR3: ASSRQFGETQY

length: 18
V: TRBV7-8
CDR3: ASSLVIPQPGGRGTGELF

length: 15
V: TRBV14
CDR3: ASSPRDRAFWNTEAF

length: 10
V: TRBV15
CDR3: ATSSPVNEQF

length: 13
V: TRBV18
CDR3: ASSPEAGGPYEQY

length: 14
V: TRBV7-6
CDR3: ASSLDAGTSNTEAF

length: 16
V: TRBV5-1
CDR3: ASSVAGTGENYNSPLH

length: 15
V: TRBV9
CDR3: ASSVSGGGDDYNEQF

length: 16
V: TRBV19
CDR3: ASRAPHGRAGDGNTIY